The clone carrying this T cell receptor (beta chain) came up a few times. Its antigen is not known. Drawn from each donor were ten milliliters of peripheral blood. The data originate from a study of blood T cells in healthy people across ages. General study results and limits: Naive and antigen-experienced cells could not be conclusively compared, given unsorted PBMCs.

Germline V CDR1 and CDR2: MNHEY, SVGEGT. This CDR3 region has 16 residues. V lost 7 bases to trimming and J lost 0 bases; unmatched junction nucleotides: 8. With a J-beta primer mix and a sample-barcoded 5' primer, a second PCR ran roughly 6 to 12 cycles. TCRdb used MiXCR to reprocess the 5' RACE reads, holding one entry per CDR3 protein. The sample consists of hundreds of thousands of distinct CDR3 sequences, 58% of them appearing once. Sequencing input: blood. This chain links TRBV6-2 or TRBV6-3 with TRBJ2-1; the match to TRBD1 covers 8 bases. The clonotype originates from a young man in good health. Here the CDR3 reads CASTPTGAGSYNEQFF. The CDR3 DNA reads TGTGCCAGCACTCCGACAGGGGCCGGCTCCTACAATGAGCAGTTCTTC.